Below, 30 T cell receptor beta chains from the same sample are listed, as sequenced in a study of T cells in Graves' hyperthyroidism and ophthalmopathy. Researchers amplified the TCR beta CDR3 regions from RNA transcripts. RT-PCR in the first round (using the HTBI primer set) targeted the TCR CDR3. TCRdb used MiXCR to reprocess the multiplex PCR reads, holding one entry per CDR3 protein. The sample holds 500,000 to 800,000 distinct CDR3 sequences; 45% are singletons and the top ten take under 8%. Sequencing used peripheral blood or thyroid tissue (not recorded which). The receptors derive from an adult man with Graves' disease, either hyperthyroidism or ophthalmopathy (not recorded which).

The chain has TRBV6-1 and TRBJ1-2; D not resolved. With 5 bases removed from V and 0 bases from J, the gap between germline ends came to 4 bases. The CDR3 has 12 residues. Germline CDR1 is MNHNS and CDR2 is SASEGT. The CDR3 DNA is TGTGCCAGCAGTACTACTAACTATGGCTACACCTTC. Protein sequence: CASSTTNYGYTF.

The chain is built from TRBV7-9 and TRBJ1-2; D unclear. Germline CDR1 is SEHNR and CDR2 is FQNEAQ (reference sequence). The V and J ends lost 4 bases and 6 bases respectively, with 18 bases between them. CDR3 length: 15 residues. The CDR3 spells CASSYASGRRDGYTF. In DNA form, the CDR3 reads TGTGCCAGCAGCTACGCCTCGGGCAGAAGAGATGGCTACACCTTC.

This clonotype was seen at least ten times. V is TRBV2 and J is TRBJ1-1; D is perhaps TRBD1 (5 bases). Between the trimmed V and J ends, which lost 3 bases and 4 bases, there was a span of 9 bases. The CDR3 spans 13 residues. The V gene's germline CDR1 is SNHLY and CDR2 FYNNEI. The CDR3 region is CASSEEGRTEAFF. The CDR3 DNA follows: TGTGCCAGCAGTGAGGAGGGGCGCACTGAAGCTTTCTTT.

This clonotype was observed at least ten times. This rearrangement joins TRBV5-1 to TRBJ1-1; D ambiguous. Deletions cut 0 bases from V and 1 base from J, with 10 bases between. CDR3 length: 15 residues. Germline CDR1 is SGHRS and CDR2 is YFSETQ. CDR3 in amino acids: CASSLDGRPNTEAFF. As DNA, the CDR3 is TGCGCCAGCAGCTTGGATGGACGGCCGAACACTGAAGCTTTCTTT.

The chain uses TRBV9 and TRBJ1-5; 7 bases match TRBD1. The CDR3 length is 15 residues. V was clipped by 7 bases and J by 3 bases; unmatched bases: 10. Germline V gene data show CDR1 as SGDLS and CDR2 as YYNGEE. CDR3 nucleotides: TGTGCCAGCTCACCACCGGGACAGATCAATCAGCCCCAGCATTTT. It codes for CASSPPGQINQPQHF. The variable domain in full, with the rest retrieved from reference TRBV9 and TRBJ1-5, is DSGVTQTPKHLITATGQRVTLRCSPRSGDLSVYWYQQSLDQGLQFLIQYYNGEERAKGNILERFSAQQFPDLHSELNLSSLELGDSALYFCASSPPGQINQPQHFGDGTRLSIL.

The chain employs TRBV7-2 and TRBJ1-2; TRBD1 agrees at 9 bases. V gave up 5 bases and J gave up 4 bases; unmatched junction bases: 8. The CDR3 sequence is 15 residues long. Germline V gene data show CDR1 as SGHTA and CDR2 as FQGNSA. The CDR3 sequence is CASSLRDRDLYGYTF. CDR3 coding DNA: TGTGCCAGCAGCCTCCGGGACAGGGACCTCTATGGCTACACCTTC.

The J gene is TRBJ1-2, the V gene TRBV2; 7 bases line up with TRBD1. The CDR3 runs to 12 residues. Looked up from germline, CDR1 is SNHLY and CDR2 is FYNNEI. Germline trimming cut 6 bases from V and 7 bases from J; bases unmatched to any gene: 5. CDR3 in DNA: TGTGCCAGCAGCTACAGGGGTCGTGGCTACACCTTC. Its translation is CASSYRGRGYTF.

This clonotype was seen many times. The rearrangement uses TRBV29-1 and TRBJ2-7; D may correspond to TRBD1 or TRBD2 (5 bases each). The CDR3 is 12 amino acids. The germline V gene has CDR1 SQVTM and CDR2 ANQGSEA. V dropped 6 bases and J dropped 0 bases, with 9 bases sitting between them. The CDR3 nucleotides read TGCAGCGTAGGGGACCTCTCCTACGAGCAGTACTTC. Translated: CSVGDLSYEQYF.

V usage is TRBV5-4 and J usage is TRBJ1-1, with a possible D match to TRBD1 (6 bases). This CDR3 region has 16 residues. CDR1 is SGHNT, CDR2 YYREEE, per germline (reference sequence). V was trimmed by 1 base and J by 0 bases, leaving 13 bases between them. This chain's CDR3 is CASSLREGEMNTEAFF. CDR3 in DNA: TGTGCCAGCAGCTTGCGCGAGGGGGAGATGAACACTGAAGCTTTCTTT.

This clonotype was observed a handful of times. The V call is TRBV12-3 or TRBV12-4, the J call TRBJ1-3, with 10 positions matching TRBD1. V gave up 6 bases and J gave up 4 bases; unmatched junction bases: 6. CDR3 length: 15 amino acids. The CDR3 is CASRKDRGRGNTIYF. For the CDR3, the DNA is TGTGCCAGCAGAAAAGACAGGGGGCGAGGAAACACCATATATTTT.

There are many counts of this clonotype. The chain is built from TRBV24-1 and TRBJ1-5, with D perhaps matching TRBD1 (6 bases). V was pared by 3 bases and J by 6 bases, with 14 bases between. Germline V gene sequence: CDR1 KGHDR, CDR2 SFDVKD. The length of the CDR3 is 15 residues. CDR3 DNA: TGTGCCACCAGTGATCCAAGGGGGGGCGGTCAGCCCCAGCATTTT. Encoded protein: CATSDPRGGGQPQHF.

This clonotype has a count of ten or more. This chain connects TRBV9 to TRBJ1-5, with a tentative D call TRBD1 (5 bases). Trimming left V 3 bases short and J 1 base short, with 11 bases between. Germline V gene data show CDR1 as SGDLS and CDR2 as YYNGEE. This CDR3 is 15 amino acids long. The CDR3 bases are TGTGCCAGCAGCGGACAGCGGGTGAGCAATCAGCCCCAGCATTTT. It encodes CASSGQRVSNQPQHF.

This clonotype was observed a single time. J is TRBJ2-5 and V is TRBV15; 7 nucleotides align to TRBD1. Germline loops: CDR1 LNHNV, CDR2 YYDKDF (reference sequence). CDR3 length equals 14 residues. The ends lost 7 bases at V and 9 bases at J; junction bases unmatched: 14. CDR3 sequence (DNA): TGTGCCACCAACAACGACAGGGCGGTTCAGCCCCAGTACTTC. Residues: CATNNDRAVQPQYF.

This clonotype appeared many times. CDR3 region: CAIRGQEVDEKLFF. CDR3 nucleotide sequence: TGTGCCATCAGGGGACAGGAGGTAGATGAAAAACTGTTTTTT. The genes are TRBV10-3 and TRBJ1-4; 8 nucleotides agree with TRBD1. V gave up 6 bases and J gave up 6 bases; unmatched junction bases: 6. The CDR3 has 14 amino acids. CDR1 and CDR2 (germline): ENHRY, SYGVKD.

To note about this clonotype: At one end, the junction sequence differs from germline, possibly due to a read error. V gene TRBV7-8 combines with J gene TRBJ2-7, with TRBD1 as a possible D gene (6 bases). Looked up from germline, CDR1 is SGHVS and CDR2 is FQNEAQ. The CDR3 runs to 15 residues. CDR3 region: CASSAKAGDTYEQHF. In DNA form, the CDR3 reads TGTGCCAGCAGCGCTAAAGCCGGGGACACCTACGAGCAGCACTTC.

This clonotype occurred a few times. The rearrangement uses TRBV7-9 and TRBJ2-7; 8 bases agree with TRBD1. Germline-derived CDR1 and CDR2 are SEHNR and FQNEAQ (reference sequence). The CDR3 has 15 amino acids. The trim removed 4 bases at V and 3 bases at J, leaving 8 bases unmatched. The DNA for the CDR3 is TGTGCCAGCAGCTCCGGGACAGGCCCAAACTACGAGCAGTACTTC. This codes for CASSSGTGPNYEQYF.

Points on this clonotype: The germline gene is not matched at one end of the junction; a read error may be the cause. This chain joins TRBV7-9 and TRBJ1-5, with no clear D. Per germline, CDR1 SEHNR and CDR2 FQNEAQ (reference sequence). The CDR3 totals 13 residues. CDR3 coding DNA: TGTGTCAGCCAAAACCGGGATGATCAGCCCCAGCATTTT. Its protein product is CVSQNRDDQPQHF.

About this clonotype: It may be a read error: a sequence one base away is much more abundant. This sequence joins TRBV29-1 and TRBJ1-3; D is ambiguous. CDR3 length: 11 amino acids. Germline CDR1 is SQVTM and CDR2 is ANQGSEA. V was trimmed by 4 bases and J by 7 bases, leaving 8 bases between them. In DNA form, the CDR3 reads TGCAGCGTTGCAGATCTCAACACCATATATTTT. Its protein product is CSVADLNTIYF.

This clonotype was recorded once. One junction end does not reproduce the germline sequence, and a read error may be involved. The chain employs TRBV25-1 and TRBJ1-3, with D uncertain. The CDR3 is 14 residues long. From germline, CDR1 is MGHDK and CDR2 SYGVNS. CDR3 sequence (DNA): TGTGCCAGGAGTGATAAGAGGTCTGGAAACACCATATATTTT. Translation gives CARSDKRSGNTIYF. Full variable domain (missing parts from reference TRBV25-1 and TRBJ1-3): EADIYQTPRYLVIGTGKKITLECSQTMGHDKMYWYQQDPGMELHLIHYSYGVNSTEKGDLSSESTVSRIRTEHFPLTLESARPSHTSQYLCARSDKRSGNTIYFGEGSWLTVV.

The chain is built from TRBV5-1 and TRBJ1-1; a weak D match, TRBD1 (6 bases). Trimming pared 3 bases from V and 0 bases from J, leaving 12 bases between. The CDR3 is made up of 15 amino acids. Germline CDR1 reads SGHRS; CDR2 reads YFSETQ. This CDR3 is CASSSGVGMNTEAFF. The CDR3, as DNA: TGCGCCAGCAGCTCAGGGGTCGGGATGAACACTGAAGCTTTCTTT.

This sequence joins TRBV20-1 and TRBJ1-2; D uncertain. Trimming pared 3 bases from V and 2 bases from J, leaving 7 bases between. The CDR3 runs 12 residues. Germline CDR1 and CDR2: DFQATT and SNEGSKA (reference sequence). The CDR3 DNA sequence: TGCAGTGCTAGGGGCAGCAACTATGGCTACACCTTC. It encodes CSARGSNYGYTF.

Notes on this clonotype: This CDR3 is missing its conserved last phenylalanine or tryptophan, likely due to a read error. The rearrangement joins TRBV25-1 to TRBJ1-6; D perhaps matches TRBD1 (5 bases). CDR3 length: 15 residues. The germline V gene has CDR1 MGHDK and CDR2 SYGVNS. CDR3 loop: CASSEGSSYNSPLHS. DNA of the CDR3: TGCGCCAGCAGTGAGGGGAGCTCCTATAATTCACCCCTCCACTCT.

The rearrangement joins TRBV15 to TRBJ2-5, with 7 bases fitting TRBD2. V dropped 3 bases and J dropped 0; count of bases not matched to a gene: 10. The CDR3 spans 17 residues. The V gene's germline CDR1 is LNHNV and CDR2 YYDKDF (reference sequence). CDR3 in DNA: TGTGCCACCAGCAGGGACTTTGCGGGAGTCCACCAAGAGACCCAGTACTTC. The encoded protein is CATSRDFAGVHQETQYF.

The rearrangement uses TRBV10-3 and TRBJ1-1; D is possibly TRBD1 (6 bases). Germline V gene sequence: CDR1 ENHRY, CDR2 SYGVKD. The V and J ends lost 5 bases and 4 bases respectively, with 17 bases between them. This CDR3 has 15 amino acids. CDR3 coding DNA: TGTGCCATCAGTTTAATGCAGGGGCGCGTCACTGAAGCTTTCTTT. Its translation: CAISLMQGRVTEAFF.

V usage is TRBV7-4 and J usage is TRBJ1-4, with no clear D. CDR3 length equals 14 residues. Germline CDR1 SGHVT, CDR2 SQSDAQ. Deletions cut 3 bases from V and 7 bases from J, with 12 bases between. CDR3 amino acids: CASSFEGGGEKLFF. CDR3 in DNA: TGTGCCAGCAGCTTTGAGGGAGGCGGTGAAAAACTGTTTTTT.

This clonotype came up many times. The CDR3 coding sequence is TGTGCCAGCAGCTTGCAGGGCGGGTATTCACCCCTCCACTTT. It specifies CASSLQGGYSPLHF. This sequence joins TRBV7-2 and TRBJ1-6; the D gene is possibly TRBD1 (5 bases). Germline V lookup: CDR1 SGHTA, CDR2 FQGNSA. This CDR3 contains 14 residues. Trimming took off 3 bases at V and 8 bases at J, with 11 bases between the two ends. Filled out from reference TRBV7-2 and TRBJ1-6, the complete variable domain reads GAGVSQSPSNKVTEKGKDVELRCDPISGHTALYWYRQSLGQGLEFLIYFQGNSAPDKSGLPSDRFSAERTGGSVSTLTIQRTQQEDSAVYLCASSLQGGYSPLHFGNGTRLTVT.

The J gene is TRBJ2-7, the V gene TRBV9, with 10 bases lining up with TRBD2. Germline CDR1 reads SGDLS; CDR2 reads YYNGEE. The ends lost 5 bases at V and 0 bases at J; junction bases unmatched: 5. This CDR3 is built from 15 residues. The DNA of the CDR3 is TGTGCCAGCAGTTTAGCGGGGGGCTACTCCTACGAGCAGTACTTC. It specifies CASSLAGGYSYEQYF.

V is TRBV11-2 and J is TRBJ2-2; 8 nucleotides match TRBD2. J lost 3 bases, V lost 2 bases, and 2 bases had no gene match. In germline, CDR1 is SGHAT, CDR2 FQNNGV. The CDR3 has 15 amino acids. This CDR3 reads CASSLSGGDTGELFF. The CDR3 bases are TGTGCCAGCAGCTTAAGCGGGGGAGACACCGGGGAGCTGTTTTTT. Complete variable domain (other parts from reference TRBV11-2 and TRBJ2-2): EAGVAQSPRYKIIEKRQSVAFWCNPISGHATLYWYQQILGQGPKLLIQFQNNGVVDDSQLPKDRFSAERLKGVDSTLKIQPAKLEDSAVYLCASSLSGGDTGELFFGEGSRLTVL.

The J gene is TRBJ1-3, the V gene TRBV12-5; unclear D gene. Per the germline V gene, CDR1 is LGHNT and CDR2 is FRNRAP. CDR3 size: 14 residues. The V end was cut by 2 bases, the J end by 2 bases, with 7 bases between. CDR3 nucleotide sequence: TGTGCTAGTGGTTTGAACGGGGCTGGAAACACCATATATTTT. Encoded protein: CASGLNGAGNTIYF.

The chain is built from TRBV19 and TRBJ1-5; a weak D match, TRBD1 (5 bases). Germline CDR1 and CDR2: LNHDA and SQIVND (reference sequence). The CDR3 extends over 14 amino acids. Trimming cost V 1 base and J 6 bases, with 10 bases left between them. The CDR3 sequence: CASSIGQGLQPQHF. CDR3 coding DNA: TGTGCCAGTAGTATAGGGCAGGGACTTCAGCCCCAGCATTTT.